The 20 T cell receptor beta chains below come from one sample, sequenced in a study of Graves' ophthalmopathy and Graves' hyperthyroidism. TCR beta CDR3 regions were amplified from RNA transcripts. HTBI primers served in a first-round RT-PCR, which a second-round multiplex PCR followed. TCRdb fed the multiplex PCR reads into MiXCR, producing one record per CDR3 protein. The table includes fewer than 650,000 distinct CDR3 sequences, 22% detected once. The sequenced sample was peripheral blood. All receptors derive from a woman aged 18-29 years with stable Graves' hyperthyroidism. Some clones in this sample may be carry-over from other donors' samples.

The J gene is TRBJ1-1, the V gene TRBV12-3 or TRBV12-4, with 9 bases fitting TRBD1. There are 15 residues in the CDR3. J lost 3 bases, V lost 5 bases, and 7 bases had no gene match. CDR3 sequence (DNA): TGTGCCAGCAGTCCGGACAGGGGCGAGTACACTGAAGCTTTCTTT. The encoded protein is CASSPDRGEYTEAFF.

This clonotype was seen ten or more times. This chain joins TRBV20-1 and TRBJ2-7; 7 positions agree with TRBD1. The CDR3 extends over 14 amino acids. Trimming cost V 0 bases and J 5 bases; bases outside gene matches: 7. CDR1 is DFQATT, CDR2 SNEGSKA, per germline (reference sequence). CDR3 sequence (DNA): TGCAGTGCTAGAGATTGGACAGGTGGGGACGAGCAGTACTTC. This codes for CSARDWTGGDEQYF.

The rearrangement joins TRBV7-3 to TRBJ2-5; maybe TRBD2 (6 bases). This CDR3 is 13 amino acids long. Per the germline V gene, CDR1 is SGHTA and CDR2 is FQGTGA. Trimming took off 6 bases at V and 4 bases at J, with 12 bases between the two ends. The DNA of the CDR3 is TGTGCCAGCAGAGATAGCGGCGGAGAGACCCAGTACTTC. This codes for CASRDSGGETQYF.

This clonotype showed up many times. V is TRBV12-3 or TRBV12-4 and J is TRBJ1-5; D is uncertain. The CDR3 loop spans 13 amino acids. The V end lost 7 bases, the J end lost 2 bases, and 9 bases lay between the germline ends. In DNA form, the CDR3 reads TGTGCCAGCACCCGGGCCGGCAATCAGCCCCAGCATTTT. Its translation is CASTRAGNQPQHF.

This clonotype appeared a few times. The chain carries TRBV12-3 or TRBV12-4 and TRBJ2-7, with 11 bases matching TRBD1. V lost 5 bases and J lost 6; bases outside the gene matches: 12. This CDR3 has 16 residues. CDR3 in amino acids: CASSQAGTGGLREQYF. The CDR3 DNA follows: TGTGCCAGCAGTCAGGCCGGGACAGGGGGTCTGCGCGAGCAGTACTTC.

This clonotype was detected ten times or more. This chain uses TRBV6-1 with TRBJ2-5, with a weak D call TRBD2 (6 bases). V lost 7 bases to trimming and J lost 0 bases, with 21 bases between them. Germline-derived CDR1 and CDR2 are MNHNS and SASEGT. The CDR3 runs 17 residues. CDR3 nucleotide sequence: TGTGCCAGCAAAACCACATCACCCGGGACTGACCAAGAGACCCAGTACTTC. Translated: CASKTTSPGTDQETQYF.

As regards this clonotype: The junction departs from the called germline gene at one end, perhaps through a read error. CDR3 nucleotides: TGTGCCAGCAGCCTCGGGCTAAGACAGCCCCAGGATTTT. Translated: CASSLGLRQPQDF. V is TRBV3-1 and J is TRBJ1-5; tentative D call: TRBD1 (5 bases). Germline V gene lookup returns CDR1 LGHDT and CDR2 YNNKEL (reference sequence). This CDR3 spans 13 amino acids.

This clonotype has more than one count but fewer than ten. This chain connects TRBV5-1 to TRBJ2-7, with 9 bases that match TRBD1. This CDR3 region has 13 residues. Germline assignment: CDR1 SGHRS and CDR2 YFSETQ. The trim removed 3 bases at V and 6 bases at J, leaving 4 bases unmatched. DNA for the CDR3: TGCGCCAGCAGCTCGGAACAGGGGGCCGAGCAGTACTTC. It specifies CASSSEQGAEQYF.

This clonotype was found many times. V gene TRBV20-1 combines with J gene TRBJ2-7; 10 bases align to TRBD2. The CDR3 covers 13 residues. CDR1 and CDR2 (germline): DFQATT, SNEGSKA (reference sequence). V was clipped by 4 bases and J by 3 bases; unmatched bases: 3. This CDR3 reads CSAISGGDYEQYF. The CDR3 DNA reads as TGCAGTGCTATAAGCGGGGGGGACTACGAGCAGTACTTC.

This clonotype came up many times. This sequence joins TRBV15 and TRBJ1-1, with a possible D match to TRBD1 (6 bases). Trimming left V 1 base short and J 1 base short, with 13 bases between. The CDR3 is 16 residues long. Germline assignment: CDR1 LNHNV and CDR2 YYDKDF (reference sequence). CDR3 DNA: TGTGCCACCAGCAGAGGGAAACAGGGATGGAACACTGAAGCTTTCTTT. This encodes CATSRGKQGWNTEAFF.

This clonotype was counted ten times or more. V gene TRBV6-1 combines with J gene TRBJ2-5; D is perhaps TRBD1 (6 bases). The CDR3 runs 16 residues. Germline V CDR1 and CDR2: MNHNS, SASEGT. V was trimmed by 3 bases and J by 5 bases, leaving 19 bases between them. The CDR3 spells CASSDLGQGVRETQYF. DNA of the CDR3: TGTGCCAGCAGTGATTTGGGACAAGGGGTTAGGGAGACCCAGTACTTC.

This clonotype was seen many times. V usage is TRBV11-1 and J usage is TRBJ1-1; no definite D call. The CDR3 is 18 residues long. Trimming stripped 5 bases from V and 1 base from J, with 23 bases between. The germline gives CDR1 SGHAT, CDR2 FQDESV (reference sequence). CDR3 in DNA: TGTGCCAGCAGCCCGTGGAGGGCGTCGTCTGGTGAGAACACTGAAGCTTTCTTT. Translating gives CASSPWRASSGENTEAFF.

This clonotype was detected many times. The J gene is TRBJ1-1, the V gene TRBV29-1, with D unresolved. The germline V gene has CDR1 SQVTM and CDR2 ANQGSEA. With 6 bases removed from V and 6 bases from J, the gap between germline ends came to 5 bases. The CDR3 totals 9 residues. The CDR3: CSVKPEAFF. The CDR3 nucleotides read TGCAGCGTCAAACCTGAAGCTTTCTTT. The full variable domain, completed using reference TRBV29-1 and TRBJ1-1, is SAVISQKPSRDICQRGTSLTIQCQVDSQVTMMFWYRQQPGQSLTLIATANQGSEATYESGFVIDKFPISRPNLTFSTLTVSNMSPEDSSIYLCSVKPEAFFGQGTRLTVV.

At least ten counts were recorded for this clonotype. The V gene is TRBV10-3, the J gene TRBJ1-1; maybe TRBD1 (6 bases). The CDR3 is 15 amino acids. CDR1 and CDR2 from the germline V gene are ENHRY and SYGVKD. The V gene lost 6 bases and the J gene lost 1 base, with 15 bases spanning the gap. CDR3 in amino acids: CAIRVDRTWNTEAFF. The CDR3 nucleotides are TGTGCCATCAGGGTAGACAGGACCTGGAACACTGAAGCTTTCTTT.

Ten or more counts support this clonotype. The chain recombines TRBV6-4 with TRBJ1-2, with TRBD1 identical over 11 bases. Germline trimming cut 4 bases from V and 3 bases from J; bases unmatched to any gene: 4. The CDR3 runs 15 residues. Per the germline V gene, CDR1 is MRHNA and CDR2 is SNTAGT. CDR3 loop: CASSVRTGGDYGYTF. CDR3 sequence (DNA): TGTGCCAGCAGTGTGAGGACAGGGGGCGACTATGGCTACACCTTC.

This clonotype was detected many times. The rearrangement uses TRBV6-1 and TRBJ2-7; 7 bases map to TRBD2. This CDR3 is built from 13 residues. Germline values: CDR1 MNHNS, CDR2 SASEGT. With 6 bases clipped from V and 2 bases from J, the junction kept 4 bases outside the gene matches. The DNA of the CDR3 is TGTGCCAGCAGCCCTAGCGGCCCCTACGAGCAGTACTTC. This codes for CASSPSGPYEQYF.

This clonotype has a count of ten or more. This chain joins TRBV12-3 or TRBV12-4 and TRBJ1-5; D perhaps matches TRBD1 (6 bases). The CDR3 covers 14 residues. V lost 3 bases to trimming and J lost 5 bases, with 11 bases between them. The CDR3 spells CASSFGGGHQPQHF. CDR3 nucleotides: TGTGCCAGCAGTTTTGGGGGCGGGCATCAGCCCCAGCATTTT.

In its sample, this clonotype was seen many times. The CDR3 is CASSAGRGPLHF. Written as DNA, the CDR3 is TGTGCCAGCAGCGCGGGGAGAGGGCCCCTCCACTTT. The rearrangement joins TRBV7-9 to TRBJ1-6; no definite D call. CDR1 and CDR2 from the germline V gene are SEHNR and FQNEAQ (reference sequence). The CDR3 covers 12 residues. The germline V and J ends were trimmed by 5 bases and 13 bases, with 12 bases remaining between them.

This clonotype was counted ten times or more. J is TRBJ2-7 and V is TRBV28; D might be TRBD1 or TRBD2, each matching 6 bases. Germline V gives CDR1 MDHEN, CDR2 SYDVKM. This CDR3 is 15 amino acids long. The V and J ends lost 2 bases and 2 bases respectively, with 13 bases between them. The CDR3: CASSLGGQATYEQYF. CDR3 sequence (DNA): TGTGCCAGCAGTTTAGGGGGGCAGGCCACCTACGAGCAGTACTTC.

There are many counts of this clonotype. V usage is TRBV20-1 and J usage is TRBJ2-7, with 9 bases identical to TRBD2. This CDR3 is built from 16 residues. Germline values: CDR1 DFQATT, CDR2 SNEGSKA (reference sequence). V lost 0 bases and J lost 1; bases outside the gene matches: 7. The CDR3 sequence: CSARDGGAGGSYEQYF. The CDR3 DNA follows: TGCAGTGCTAGAGATGGTGGAGCGGGGGGATCCTACGAGCAGTACTTC.